Following are 30 T cell receptor beta chains from one sample sequenced in a study of tissue T cells after allogeneic stem cell transplantation. Repertoires were generated with immunoSEQ multiplex PCR, while TCRdb's copy carries only in-frame clones and drops some. Of about 50,000 clones detected, nearly 75% appear once; the ten largest clones hold roughly 0.7%. Material: sorted cells pooled from one or two spleens. These receptors originate from a pool of C57BL/6 mice in good health.

Comments on this clone: Germline and genes here are mouse. The read finishes 1 residue shy of the CDR3 end, and the germline J gene is used to complete it. The rearrangement links TRBV15 to TRBJ2-7; D uncertain. This CDR3 has 12 amino acids. Germline lookup yields CDR1 SGHND and CDR2 FRSKSL. Trimming cost V 1 base and J 7 bases, with 8 bases left between them. The covered CDR3 bases are TGTGCCAGCAGTTTAGGAGGGAACGAACAGTAC. Translated: CASSLGGNEQY. The full CDR3 protein is CASSLGGNEQYF.

As regards this clone: Gene names are the mouse ones. The read gets to within 1 residue of the CDR3 end, and the germline J gene fills in the rest. V gene TRBV13-1 combines with J gene TRBJ2-1; TRBD2 matches 7 bases. CDR1 is NSHNY, CDR2 SYGAGN, per germline. The J segment lost 1 base and the V segment lost 2 bases, leaving 6 bases of the junction unmatched. The CDR3 sequence is 16 residues long. Here the CDR3 reads CASSEWGEGNYAEQFF. The CDR3 DNA, read in part, is TGTGCCAGCAGTGAATGGGGGGAGGGGAACTATGCTGAGCAGTTC.

This clone appeared a few times. Gene names and germline match the mouse. The read ends 1 residue before the CDR3 terminus; that terminus is restored from the germline J gene. This chain uses TRBV4 with TRBJ1-2, with TRBD1 matching 7 bases. After removal of 5 bases from V and 4 bases from J, the junction contained 4 bases not matched to a gene. Germline values: CDR1 LGHDT, CDR2 YNNKQL (reference sequence). The CDR3 consists of 13 residues. CDR3 sequence reads: CASSQGVGSDYTF. The sequenced part of the CDR3 DNA is TGTGCCAGCAGCCAGGGGGTAGGCTCCGACTACACC. Combining the CDR3 with reference TRBV4 and TRBJ1-2 gives the whole variable domain ETAVFQTPNYHVTQVGNEVSFNCKQTLGHDTMYWYKQDSKKLLKIMFSYNNKQLIVNETVPRRFSPQSSDKAHLNLRIKSVEPEDSAVYLCASSQGVGSDYTFGSGTRLLVI.

A word on this clone: Gene names denote mouse genes. With the read ending 1 residue before the CDR3 end, the germline J gene is used to fill in that end. The chain recombines TRBV5 with TRBJ1-4, with TRBD1 identical over 8 bases. This CDR3 comprises 16 residues. V lost 0 bases to trimming and J lost 1 base; unmatched junction nucleotides: 1. Germline CDR1 reads LGHNA; CDR2 reads YNLKQL (reference sequence). The CDR3 spells CASSQDGQGSNERLFF. The sequenced part of the CDR3 DNA is TGTGCCAGCAGCCAAGATGGACAGGGTTCCAACGAAAGATTATTT.

With regard to this clone: Any gene name here is a mouse gene name. Read data end 1 residue before the CDR3 end; the end is taken from the germline J gene. The chain couples TRBV14 to TRBJ1-4; D is perhaps TRBD1 (6 bases). The CDR3 runs to 15 residues. Germline CDR1 SGHDT, CDR2 FRDEAV. Trimming took off 1 base at V and 2 bases at J, with 9 bases between the two ends. The CDR3 DNA, read in part, is TGTGCCAGCAGTTTCAAGGGACAATCCAACGAAAGATTATTT. Its translation is CASSFKGQSNERLF. The whole CDR3 protein is CASSFKGQSNERLFF.

Of note for this clone: Gene names are the mouse ones. The read ends 1 residue shy of where the CDR3 ends; the end is completed using the germline J gene. J is TRBJ1-2 and V is TRBV13-2; 8 positions match TRBD1. This CDR3 is 14 amino acids long. The V and J ends lost 0 bases and 2 bases, in that order; junction bases with no gene match: 0. Germline V gene sequence: CDR1 NNHNN, CDR2 SYGAGS (reference sequence). The covered CDR3 bases are TGTGCCAGCGGTGATGGGGACAGGAACTCCGACTACACC. Its translation: CASGDGDRNSDYT. The CDR3 in full is CASGDGDRNSDYTF.

As for this clone: The listed genes are named as in mouse. The read comes to an end 1 residue before the CDR3 does, leaving the germline J gene to fill in the end. The chain couples TRBV17 to TRBJ2-4; TRBD2 matches at 9 bases. Looked up from germline, CDR1 is MNHDT and CDR2 is YYDKIL. Trimming at V came to 1 base and at J to 6 bases, leaving 2 bases not matched to a gene. CDR3 length equals 14 residues. The CDR3 bases that were read are TGTGCTAGCAGTAGAGTCGGACTGGGGAACACCTTGTAC. As protein: CASSRVGLGNTLY. In full, the CDR3 reads CASSRVGLGNTLYF.

There are a few counts of this clone. Gene names and germline refer to mouse. Incomplete CDR3 DNA: TGTGCCAGCAGCTCCGGGACAGTAAACACCGGGCAGCTCTAC. It encodes CASSSGTVNTGQLY. From start to end, the CDR3 is CASSSGTVNTGQLYF. The chain carries TRBV13-3 and TRBJ2-2; TRBD1 matches at 7 bases. Coverage ceases 1 residue before the CDR3 finishes, and the germline J gene fills in the end. The CDR3 loop spans 15 amino acids. The germline gives CDR1 NNHDY, CDR2 SYVADS. Trimming at V came to 5 bases and at J to 1 base, leaving 5 bases not matched to a gene.

Remarks on this clone: The genes are named according to mouse. The read falls 1 residue short of the CDR3 end, and the missing part is taken from the germline J gene. The chain recombines TRBV1 with TRBJ1-6; weak D call: TRBD1 (6 bases). TRBJ1-6 has ORF status, its function being uncertain. This CDR3 has 16 residues. In germline, CDR1 is NSQYPW, CDR2 LRSPGD (reference sequence). Trimming cost V 3 bases and J 0 bases, with 9 bases left between them. The CDR3 here is CTCSAQGNSYNSPLYF. The part of the CDR3 DNA that was read is TGCACCTGCAGTGCCCAGGGGAATTCCTATAATTCGCCCCTCTAC.

In the case of this clone: The genes are named according to mouse. The read terminates 1 residue before the CDR3 end, so the remaining end is supplied by the germline J gene. The V call is TRBV13-1, the J call TRBJ2-5, with 7 bases identical to TRBD1. The germline V gene has CDR1 NSHNY and CDR2 SYGAGN. The CDR3 is made up of 13 amino acids. V trimming: 5 bases; J trimming: 6 bases; junction bases outside the gene matches: 6. The CDR3 bases that were read are TGTGCCAGCAGCCGACAGGGCGGGGACACCCAGTAC. It yields the protein CASSRQGGDTQY. The CDR3 in its entirety is CASSRQGGDTQYF.

About this clone itself: Germline and genes here are mouse. The sequence runs out 1 residue before the end of the CDR3; the remainder is reconstructed from the germline J gene. The chain links TRBV29 to TRBJ2-4; possibly TRBD1 for D (8 bases). V lost 6 bases and J lost 4, with 11 bases in between. The CDR3 runs 13 residues. The germline gives CDR1 MSHET, CDR2 SYDVDS. Partial CDR3 DNA: TGTGCTAGCAGAACAGGGGGGGAAAACACCTTGTAC. Its protein product is CASRTGGENTLY. The entire CDR3 is CASRTGGENTLYF.

About this clone: Gene names refer to mouse genes. The read gets to within 1 residue of the CDR3 end, and the germline J gene fills in the rest. The V call is TRBV3, the J call TRBJ2-5, with TRBD1 as a possible D gene (6 bases). Germline V lookup: CDR1 SNHLY, CDR2 FYNGKV (reference sequence). This CDR3 has 14 amino acids. Trimming stripped 3 bases from V and 0 bases from J, with 7 bases between. The part of the CDR3 DNA that was read is TGTGCCAGCAGCTTGGGACAAAACCAAGACACCCAGTAC. It codes for CASSLGQNQDTQY. In full, the CDR3 reads CASSLGQNQDTQYF.

To note about this clone: Any gene name here is a mouse gene name. The read gets to within 1 residue of the CDR3 end, and the germline J gene fills in the rest. This chain connects TRBV13-3 to TRBJ2-3, with 10 positions matching TRBD2. The V gene end was trimmed by 5 bases and the J gene end by 0 bases; junction bases not matched to a gene: 3. This CDR3 has 15 residues. Germline V CDR1 and CDR2: NNHDY, SYVADS. Partial CDR3 DNA: TGTGCCAGCAGCGACTGGGGGGCTAGTGCAGAAACGCTGTAT. It encodes CASSDWGASAETLY. The whole CDR3 protein reads CASSDWGASAETLYF.

As regards this clone: Gene names and germline refer to mouse. The CDR3 goes on 1 residue after the read ends, and that part is filled in from the germline J gene. The rearrangement uses TRBV12-2 and TRBJ1-3, with D possibly being TRBD1 (6 bases). Germline V gene sequence: CDR1 SGHLS, CDR2 HYDKME. Trimming removed 0 bases from V and 0 bases from J, with 11 bases in between. This CDR3 has 16 residues. CDR3 in amino acids: CASSLEGGVSGNTLYF. Incomplete CDR3 DNA: TGTGCCAGCTCTCTCGAAGGGGGGGTTTCTGGAAATACGCTCTAT.

With regard to this clone: Gene names refer to mouse genes. The observed sequence ends 1 residue before the CDR3 terminus, with the missing tail filled in from the germline J gene. V gene TRBV31 combines with J gene TRBJ2-5, with a tentative D call TRBD2 (6 bases). The CDR3 covers 14 residues. The V and J ends lost 0 bases and 5 bases respectively, with 12 bases between them. Germline V gene sequence: CDR1 GKSSPN, CDR2 SITVG. The sequenced part of the CDR3 DNA is TGTGCCTGGAGTCTAGTGGGGGAGGGAGACACCCAGTAC. This encodes CAWSLVGEGDTQY. The full CDR3 protein is CAWSLVGEGDTQYF.

On this clone itself: Genes and germline are mouse. From the germline J gene comes the end of the CDR3, since the read stops 1 residue before it. V and J are TRBV26 and TRBJ2-1; D uncertain. The CDR3 extends over 14 amino acids. Trimming took 6 bases from V and 0 from J, leaving 9 bases between them. The germline gives CDR1 KGHPV, CDR2 FQNQEV (reference sequence). Partial CDR3 DNA: TGTGCCAGCAGCCGGGGAATTAACTATGCTGAGCAGTTC. This encodes CASSRGINYAEQF. The entire CDR3 protein reads CASSRGINYAEQFF.

This clone turned up a few times. Gene names follow the mouse nomenclature. The read ends 1 residue before the CDR3 terminus; that terminus is restored from the germline J gene. This chain uses TRBV2 with TRBJ1-2, with D maybe TRBD1 (6 bases). Germline V gives CDR1 LGHNA, CDR2 YSYQKL. Trimming pared 2 bases from V and 4 bases from J, leaving 11 bases between. CDR3 length: 14 residues. The CDR3 bases that were read are TGTGCCAGCAGCCAAAGCAGGGGAGGCTCCGACTACACC. It is translated as CASSQSRGGSDYT. The whole CDR3 sequence is CASSQSRGGSDYTF.

As for this clone: Genes and germline are mouse. The read ends 1 residue before the CDR3 terminus; that terminus is restored from the germline J gene. This chain links TRBV3 with TRBJ2-7, with TRBD2 identical over 7 bases. CDR1 is SNHLY, CDR2 FYNGKV, per germline (reference sequence). This CDR3 has 15 amino acids. V gave up 0 bases and J gave up 0 bases; unmatched junction bases: 2. The sequenced part of the CDR3 DNA is TGTGCCAGCAGCTTAGCGCCTGGGGGCTCCTATGAACAGTAC. Residues: CASSLAPGGSYEQY. The CDR3 as a whole reads CASSLAPGGSYEQYF.

Comments on this clone: These gene names are mouse names. Here the CDR3 reads CASSPTGDTLYF. The part of the CDR3 DNA that was read is TGTGCCAGCTCTCCGACAGGGGATACGCTCTAT. The chain carries TRBV12-1 and TRBJ1-3; 8 nucleotides line up with TRBD1. The CDR3 end falls 1 residue outside the read, so it is completed with the germline J gene. Germline V gene sequence: CDR1 SGHSN, CDR2 HYEKVE. V dropped 2 bases and J dropped 8; count of bases not matched to a gene: 1. The CDR3 covers 12 residues.

About this clone: Gene names follow the mouse nomenclature. The sequenced fragment ends 1 residue before the CDR3 boundary, so the rest is inferred from the germline J gene. The chain links TRBV26 to TRBJ2-4, with D tentatively TRBD1 or TRBD2 (5 bases each). Germline V CDR1 and CDR2: KGHPV, FQNQEV (reference sequence). The CDR3 sequence is 14 residues long. With 3 bases removed from V and 2 bases from J, the gap between germline ends came to 9 bases. CDR3 sequence reads: CASSLPGDQNTLYF. CDR3 DNA (partial): TGTGCCAGCAGTCTCCCGGGGGATCAAAACACCTTGTAC.

Comment on this clone: The gene names given are mouse names. The read is 1 residue too short to cover the CDR3 end, so that end is filled in from the germline J gene. The J gene is TRBJ1-4, the V gene TRBV5, with TRBD1 matching over 7 bases. The length of the CDR3 is 14 residues. J gave up 2 bases and V 3 bases, and 0 bases lay outside the gene matches. Germline CDR1 is LGHNA and CDR2 is YNLKQL (reference sequence). This CDR3 is CASSQGQSNERLFF. CDR3 bases read: TGTGCCAGCAGCCAGGGACAGTCCAACGAAAGATTATTT.

This clone is a singleton in its sample. The gene names here belong to mouse. The read halts 1 residue ahead of the CDR3 end, with the missing end drawn from the germline J gene. V usage is TRBV13-2 and J usage is TRBJ1-4; D ambiguous. Trimming left V 2 bases short and J 7 bases short, with 3 bases between. The CDR3 is made up of 11 amino acids. Germline CDR1 reads NNHNN; CDR2 reads SYGAGS (reference sequence). CDR3 in amino acids: CASGDPERLFF. The CDR3 bases that were read are TGTGCCAGCGGTGACCCCGAAAGATTATTT.

About this clone: These gene names are mouse names. The read terminates 1 residue before the CDR3 end, so the remaining end is supplied by the germline J gene. Different DNA sequences within this sample yield the same CDR3. The gene calls are TRBV5 and TRBJ1-2, with TRBD1 as a possible D gene (5 bases). Germline lookup yields CDR1 LGHNA and CDR2 YNLKQL (reference sequence). CDR3 length: 13 residues. Trimming took 0 bases from V and 3 from J, leaving 5 bases between them. The CDR3 sequence: CASSQDRDSDYTF. The sequenced part of the CDR3 DNA is TGTGCCAGCAGCCAAGACAGGGACTCCGACTACACC.

Turning to this clone: Gene names are the mouse ones. The read is 1 residue too short to cover the CDR3 end, so that end is filled in from the germline J gene. The chain combines TRBV3 with TRBJ1-4; tentative D call: TRBD1 (5 bases). Deletions cut 5 bases from V and 7 bases from J, with 14 bases between. CDR1 and CDR2 from the germline V gene are SNHLY and FYNGKV (reference sequence). This CDR3 has 14 amino acids. The CDR3 bases that were read are TGTGCCAGCAGCCCCGGACAAGGAGTCGAAAGATTATTT. Encoded protein: CASSPGQGVERLF. The whole CDR3 sequence reads CASSPGQGVERLFF.

Of note for this clone: Gene labels here are mouse ones. The missing CDR3 end, 1 residue past where the read stops, is filled in from the germline J gene. This sequence joins TRBV24 and TRBJ1-4; TRBD1 agrees at 9 bases. V was clipped by 2 bases and J by 7 bases; unmatched bases: 2. CDR3 length: 14 amino acids. CDR1 is KGHTA, CDR2 FRNEEI, per germline. This CDR3 reads CASSLGTGIERLFF. Partial CDR3 DNA: TGTGCCAGCAGTCTGGGGACAGGGATCGAAAGATTATTT.

On this clone: Mouse gene names and germline throughout. With the read ending 1 residue before the CDR3 end, the germline J gene is used to fill in that end. V usage is TRBV3 and J usage is TRBJ2-7; either TRBD1 or TRBD2 may fit D (5 bases each). Trimming took 4 bases from V and 5 from J, leaving 12 bases between them. Germline loops: CDR1 SNHLY, CDR2 FYNGKV (reference sequence). This CDR3 has 13 amino acids. The CDR3 loop is CASSSLRGHEQYF. CDR3 DNA, as far as it was read: TGTGCCAGCAGCTCCCTCCGGGGCCATGAACAGTAC.

In regard to this clone: Gene names and germline match the mouse. Read data end 1 residue before the CDR3 end; the end is taken from the germline J gene. V is TRBV4 and J is TRBJ2-2; D not certain. This CDR3 has 13 amino acids. Germline values: CDR1 LGHDT, CDR2 YNNKQL (reference sequence). The V and J ends lost 7 bases and 0 bases respectively, with 6 bases between them. Here the CDR3 reads CASKAANTGQLYF. CDR3 DNA, as far as it was read: TGTGCCAGCAAGGCAGCAAACACCGGGCAGCTCTAC.

Remarks on this clone: Gene names and germline refer to mouse. The read gets to within 1 residue of the CDR3 end, and the germline J gene fills in the rest. This rearrangement joins TRBV13-3 to TRBJ2-5, with TRBD1 matching 7 bases. The trim removed 5 bases at V and 0 bases at J, leaving 3 bases unmatched. Germline V lookup: CDR1 NNHDY, CDR2 SYVADS. The CDR3 length is 14 residues. Here the CDR3 reads CASRGQINQDTQYF. The sequenced part of the CDR3 DNA is TGTGCCAGCAGGGGACAGATTAACCAAGACACCCAGTAC.

About this clone itself: The listed genes are named as in mouse. The read ends 1 residue shy of where the CDR3 ends; the end is completed using the germline J gene. Other DNA sequences from this sample encode an identical CDR3 as well. V and J are TRBV2 and TRBJ2-1, with 7 nucleotides matching TRBD2. Germline assignment: CDR1 LGHNA and CDR2 YSYQKL. The CDR3 is made up of 16 amino acids. Germline trimming cut 0 bases from V and 3 bases from J; bases unmatched to any gene: 5. CDR3 sequence: CASSQDAGGPYAEQFF. The covered CDR3 bases are TGTGCCAGCAGCCAAGATGCTGGGGGTCCCTATGCTGAGCAGTTC.

Comments on this clone: Gene and germline names: mouse. The read terminates 1 residue before the CDR3 end, so the remaining end is supplied by the germline J gene. The chain couples TRBV17 to TRBJ2-3; D is uncertain. V lost 2 bases, J lost 0 bases, and 6 bases lay in between. CDR3 length equals 14 residues. CDR1 and CDR2 (germline): MNHDT, YYDKIL. The sequenced CDR3 bases are TGTGCTAGCAGTAGATGGTCTAGTGCAGAAACGCTGTAT. Protein product: CASSRWSSAETLY. The entire CDR3 reads CASSRWSSAETLYF.